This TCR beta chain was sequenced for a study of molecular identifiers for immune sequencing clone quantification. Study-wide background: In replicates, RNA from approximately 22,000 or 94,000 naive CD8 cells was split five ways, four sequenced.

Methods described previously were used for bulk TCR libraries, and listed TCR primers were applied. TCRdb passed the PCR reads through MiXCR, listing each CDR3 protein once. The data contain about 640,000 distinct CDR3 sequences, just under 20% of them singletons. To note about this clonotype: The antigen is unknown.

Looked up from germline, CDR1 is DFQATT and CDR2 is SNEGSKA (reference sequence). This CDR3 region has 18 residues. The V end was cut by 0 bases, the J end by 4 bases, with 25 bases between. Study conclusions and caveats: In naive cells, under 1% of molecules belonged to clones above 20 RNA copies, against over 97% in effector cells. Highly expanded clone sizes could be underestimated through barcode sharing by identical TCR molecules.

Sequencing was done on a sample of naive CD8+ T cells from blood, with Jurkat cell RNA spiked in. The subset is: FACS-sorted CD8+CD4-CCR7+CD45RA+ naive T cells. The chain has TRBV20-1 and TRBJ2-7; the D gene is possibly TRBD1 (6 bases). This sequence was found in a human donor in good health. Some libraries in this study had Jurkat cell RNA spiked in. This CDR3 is CSARDLLFTGTKNYEQYF. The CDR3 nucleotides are TGCAGTGCTAGAGATCTCTTATTTACCGGGACAAAAAATTACGAGCAGTACTTC.